Following are 8 T cell receptor beta chains from one sample sequenced in a study of cytomegalovirus exposure and HLA in healthy donors (dated by TCRdb to the late 2010s). Library preparation employed the immunoSEQ multiplex PCR assay. The multiplex PCR relied on a mix of 60 forward primers for TCR Vbeta segments and 13 reverse primers for TCR Jbeta segments. TCRdb took this table from immuneACCESS and kept in-frame rearrangements with V and J called. Such tables lack part of the clones; where checked against another copy, unresolved V genes explain under half of the gap, and the rest is unexplained. A total of around 85,000 clones appear in this sample, approximately 74% of them only once. The biggest ten clones account for 20% to 25% of the sample. The sequenced sample was PBMCs. All receptors come from a man aged 25-40 years in good health and CMV-seropositive.

The chain has TRBV15 and TRBJ2-4, with D tentatively TRBD2 (6 bases). From germline, CDR1 is LNHNV and CDR2 YYDKDF (reference sequence). This CDR3 spans 13 amino acids. Trimming stripped 7 bases from V and 6 bases from J, with 13 bases between. The CDR3 DNA reads as TGTGCCACCAATCTCGGGGGAGGAAACATTCAGTACTTC. It codes for CATNLGGGNIQYF.

For the CDR3, the DNA is TGTGCCTGGAGTGGCGCCTACAGGGGGGGTGGAAACACCATATATTTT. The encoded protein is CAWSGAYRGGGNTIYF. The J gene is TRBJ1-3, the V gene TRBV30, with 8 bases that match TRBD1. Germline V gene lookup returns CDR1 GTSNPN and CDR2 SVGIG (reference sequence). CDR3 length: 16 residues. With 1 base clipped from V and 3 bases from J, the junction kept 8 bases outside the gene matches.

The chain joins TRBV4-2 to TRBJ1-3; D is unclear. Germline V lookup: CDR1 LGHNA, CDR2 YNFKEQ. The CDR3 contains 12 residues. With 4 bases removed from V and 5 bases from J, the gap between germline ends came to 6 bases. Here the CDR3 DNA reads TGTGCCAGCAGCCCTGACAGAAACACCATATATTTT. Its protein is CASSPDRNTIYF.

The rearrangement joins TRBV28 to TRBJ1-1, with 8 bases identical to TRBD1. CDR3 size: 15 residues. In germline, CDR1 is MDHEN, CDR2 SYDVKM. Trimming took 4 bases from V and 1 from J; bases not matched to a gene: 5. CDR3 sequence (DNA): TGTGCCAGCAGTTCCAGGGGGCCCTCGAACACTGAAGCTTTCTTT. It codes for CASSSRGPSNTEAFF.

The CDR3: CASSLSFQETQYF. CDR3 coding DNA: TGTGCCAGCAGCTTATCATTCCAAGAGACCCAGTACTTC. This sequence joins TRBV7-6 and TRBJ2-5; no firm D call. V lost 2 bases to trimming and J lost 1 base, with 5 bases between them. The length of the CDR3 is 13 residues. Germline CDR1 is SGHVS and CDR2 is FNYEAQ.

The V and J genes are TRBV30 and TRBJ1-6; possible D gene TRBD1, 6 bases. The germline gives CDR1 GTSNPN, CDR2 SVGIG (reference sequence). The CDR3 loop spans 13 amino acids. V shed 4 bases and J shed 8 bases, with 12 bases lying between them. CDR3 loop: CAWKGQWDSPLHF. The CDR3 DNA reads TGTGCCTGGAAAGGACAGTGGGATTCACCCCTCCACTTT.

As to this clone: The junction and the germline gene differ at one end; a read error may be behind it. The gene calls are TRBV5-1 and TRBJ1-4; the D is unclear. Looked up from germline, CDR1 is SGHRS and CDR2 is YFSETQ. The CDR3 has 15 residues. The CDR3 nucleotides are TGCGCCAGCAGTTTGGGTATCTCGTCTAATGAAAAACTGTTTTTT. Amino acid sequence: CASSLGISSNEKLFF.

The V call is TRBV7-4, the J call TRBJ1-5, with D uncertain. Germline V lookup: CDR1 SGHVT, CDR2 SQSDAQ. V was cut by 5 bases and J by 2 bases, with 16 bases left in between. There are 16 residues in the CDR3. CDR3 residues: CASSPSSAVGNQPQHF. The DNA for the CDR3 is TGTGCCAGCAGCCCCTCCTCGGCGGTTGGCAATCAGCCCCAGCATTTT.